The next 21 T cell receptor beta chains were all read from a single sample in a study of shared clonotypes between healthy human individuals (dated by TCRdb to 2020 to 2021). Library prep was done by the immunoSEQ multiplex PCR assay. This is the immuneACCESS table as TCRdb keeps it, with only in-frame sequences that have V and J called. A part of the clones is gone; compared with another copy, unresolved V genes explain less than half, and the rest is unexplained. The sample records 750,000 to 1,000,000 clones, around 93% of which are singletons. Around 24% of the sample rests with the top ten. For the CD8 naive samples, CD45RO-negative cells were positively selected for CCR7, yielding a CD45RA+CCR7+ population from which TemRA cells were excluded. Input material: naive CD8+ T cells sorted from blood. Reading the label with the study, this specimen's cell subset or site is: CD45RA+CCR7+. Receptor source: a man aged 25 to 45 in good health.

This sequence joins TRBV5-6 and TRBJ2-7, with a tentative D call TRBD2 (6 bases). Germline-derived CDR1 and CDR2 are SGHDT and YYEEEE. The germline V and J ends were trimmed by 2 bases and 1 base, with 7 bases remaining between them. The CDR3 runs to 13 residues. The CDR3 coding sequence is TGTGCCAGCAGCTTCCGGGGGTCCTACGAGCAGTACTTC. Residues: CASSFRGSYEQYF. The full variable domain, in which reference TRBV5-6 and TRBJ2-7 provide the parts outside the CDR3, is DAGVTQSPTHLIKTRGQQVTLRCSPKSGHDTVSWYQQALGQGPQFIFQYYEEEERQRGNFPDRFSGHQFPNYSSELNVNALLLGDSALYLCASSFRGSYEQYFGPGTRLTVT.

The V and J genes are TRBV27 and TRBJ2-3, with TRBD2 matching 7 bases. CDR3 length equals 16 residues. Germline V gene sequence: CDR1 MNHEY, CDR2 SMNVEV (reference sequence). Trimming at V came to 5 bases and at J to 1 base, leaving 9 bases not matched to a gene. The CDR3 loop is CASSSLRTRGTDTQYF. Here the CDR3 DNA reads TGTGCCAGCAGTAGCCTAAGGACTAGAGGCACAGATACGCAGTATTTT.

The chain combines TRBV29-1 with TRBJ2-1; D gene uncertain. The germline gives CDR1 SQVTM, CDR2 ANQGSEA. The CDR3 runs to 12 residues. V was shortened by 4 bases and J by 6 bases, with 10 bases between the two germline ends. CDR3 protein: CSVVGLFNEQFF. CDR3 bases: TGCAGCGTTGTCGGCCTTTTCAATGAGCAGTTCTTC.

This chain joins TRBV4-1 and TRBJ2-1, with D unclear. Germline lookup yields CDR1 MGHRA and CDR2 YSYEKL. The CDR3 length is 15 residues. V was cut by 4 bases and J by 5 bases, with 15 bases left in between. CDR3 coding DNA: TGCGCCAGCAGCCCCCGCCCCCCCAGAGACAATGAGCAGTTCTTC. Translated, it gives CASSPRPPRDNEQFF.

The chain joins TRBV27 to TRBJ2-2; D possibly corresponds to TRBD1 (6 bases). Per the germline V gene, CDR1 is MNHEY and CDR2 is SMNVEV (reference sequence). The CDR3 is 17 residues long. Between the trimmed V and J ends, which lost 8 bases and 3 bases, there was a span of 22 bases. The CDR3 here is CASVGTSAGFYTGELFF. In nucleotides, the CDR3 is TGTGCCAGCGTCGGGACAAGTGCTGGTTTTTACACCGGGGAGCTGTTTTTT.

The chain carries TRBV5-1 and TRBJ2-7; D not certain. This CDR3 comprises 14 residues. Trimming pared 0 bases from V and 2 bases from J, leaving 9 bases between. The germline gives CDR1 SGHRS, CDR2 YFSETQ. CDR3 amino acids: CASSLADAAYEQYF. The DNA for the CDR3 is TGCGCCAGCAGCTTGGCGGACGCCGCCTACGAGCAGTACTTC.

The CDR3 reads CASSLAGQGYEQYF. The CDR3 DNA reads TGTGCCAGCAGCTTAGCGGGACAGGGCTACGAGCAGTACTTC. The chain joins TRBV11-2 to TRBJ2-7, with TRBD1 matching over 9 bases. Germline V gene lookup returns CDR1 SGHAT and CDR2 FQNNGV. J gave up 3 bases and V 1 base, and 1 base lay outside the gene matches. The CDR3 is 14 residues long.

This clone was picked up one time. The chain recombines TRBV25-1 with TRBJ1-3; unclear D gene. CDR1 and CDR2 (germline): MGHDK, SYGVNS. The CDR3 contains 14 residues. The germline V and J ends were trimmed by 4 bases and 4 bases, with 11 bases remaining between them. The CDR3 DNA follows: TGTGCCAGCAGTGTAGCGGTTAGCGGAAACACCATATATTTT. Protein sequence: CASSVAVSGNTIYF.

V and J are TRBV11-2 and TRBJ2-1; D is ambiguous. V was clipped by 0 bases and J by 0 bases, with 15 bases between them. CDR3 size: 18 residues. Germline-derived CDR1 and CDR2 are SGHAT and FQNNGV. CDR3 DNA sequence: TGTGCCAGCAGCTTAGATGCCTGGGAAGCATTCTCCTACAATGAGCAGTTCTTC. It specifies CASSLDAWEAFSYNEQFF.

The V and J genes are TRBV27 and TRBJ2-7; D unclear. The CDR3 runs 12 residues. Per the germline V gene, CDR1 is MNHEY and CDR2 is SMNVEV (reference sequence). With 3 bases removed from V and 3 bases from J, the gap between germline ends came to 6 bases. In nucleotides, the CDR3 is TGTGCCAGCAGTTTTAATCGCTACGAGCAGTACTTC. Its protein is CASSFNRYEQYF.

This chain connects TRBV6-1 to TRBJ2-1; D is unclear. CDR3 size: 14 residues. CDR1 is MNHNS and CDR2 is SASEGT in the germline V gene. Trimming took 1 base from V and 8 from J, leaving 12 bases between them. CDR3 loop: CASSEGRWLHEQFF. In nucleotides, the CDR3 is TGTGCCAGCAGTGAAGGCCGATGGCTGCATGAGCAGTTCTTC.

CDR3 sequence: CASSQVYGAGNEQFF. The CDR3 DNA follows: TGTGCCAGCAGCCAAGTCTACGGCGCTGGGAATGAGCAGTTCTTC. The rearrangement joins TRBV14 to TRBJ2-1; the D is unclear. The V gene lost 1 base and the J gene lost 7 bases, with 14 bases spanning the gap. The germline V gene has CDR1 SGHDN and CDR2 FVKESK. The CDR3 length is 15 residues.

The genes are TRBV10-3 and TRBJ2-7, with 11 bases lining up with TRBD1. Germline V gives CDR1 ENHRY, CDR2 SYGVKD. After removal of 3 bases from V and 7 bases from J, the junction contained 8 bases not matched to a gene. This CDR3 is 15 amino acids long. As DNA, the CDR3 is TGTGCCATCAGTGATCCGGGACAGGGGGTTGGGGAGCAGTACTTC. This codes for CAISDPGQGVGEQYF.

The chain links TRBV9 to TRBJ2-7; a possible D gene is TRBD1 (5 bases). V lost 0 bases and J 3 bases, leaving 10 bases between the germline ends. CDR1 and CDR2 from the germline V gene are SGDLS and YYNGEE. The CDR3 is 14 residues long. The CDR3 reads CASSVGNRNYEQYF. The DNA of the CDR3 is TGTGCCAGCAGCGTAGGAAACAGGAACTACGAGCAGTACTTC.

The chain combines TRBV29-1 with TRBJ2-7; weak D call: TRBD1 (5 bases). Trimming left V 3 bases short and J 1 base short, with 10 bases between. Germline-derived CDR1 and CDR2 are SQVTM and ANQGSEA. The length of the CDR3 is 13 residues. DNA for the CDR3: TGCAGCGTTGAGGCCAGGGAATCCTACGAGCAGTACTTC. Translated: CSVEARESYEQYF.

This rearrangement joins TRBV2 to TRBJ2-7; possibly TRBD1 or TRBD2 for D (7 bases each). The CDR3 is 17 residues long. Germline loops: CDR1 SNHLY, CDR2 FYNNEI. Trimming cost V 7 bases and J 2 bases, with 24 bases left between them. The CDR3 DNA reads as TGTGCCAGCACCCTCGGAGGGCGGGAGACAGGGACCTACGAGCAGTACTTC. Amino acids: CASTLGGRETGTYEQYF.

This clone was seen once. V is TRBV14 and J is TRBJ1-1; D remains unclear. Germline CDR1 SGHDN, CDR2 FVKESK. V dropped 9 bases and J dropped 1 base, with 12 bases sitting between them. The CDR3 is 13 amino acids. The CDR3 coding sequence is TGTGCCAGTACCTTAACCGGGAACACTGAAGCTTTCTTT. Protein sequence: CASTLTGNTEAFF.

The CDR3 sequence is CASSVDPSANTGELFF. The CDR3 nucleotides are TGTGCCAGCAGCGTAGACCCCAGCGCGAACACCGGGGAGCTGTTTTTT. This sequence joins TRBV9 and TRBJ2-2; no clear D. There are 16 residues in the CDR3. Trimming took 0 bases from V and 0 from J, leaving 9 bases between them. Germline loops: CDR1 SGDLS, CDR2 YYNGEE. Supplemented by reference TRBV9 and TRBJ2-2, the full variable domain reads DSGVTQTPKHLITATGQRVTLRCSPRSGDLSVYWYQQSLDQGLQFLIQYYNGEERAKGNILERFSAQQFPDLHSELNLSSLELGDSALYFCASSVDPSANTGELFFGEGSRLTVL.

The chain recombines TRBV11-2 with TRBJ1-1, with a tentative D call TRBD1 (6 bases). There are 14 residues in the CDR3. The V end lost 5 bases, the J end lost 4 bases, and 14 bases lay between the germline ends. Germline V lookup: CDR1 SGHAT, CDR2 FQNNGV. Written as DNA, the CDR3 is TGTGCCAGCAGCCTTACAGGGATGATCACTGAAGCTTTCTTT. This sequence encodes CASSLTGMITEAFF.

The chain joins TRBV9 to TRBJ2-7; weak D call: TRBD2 (5 bases). V dropped 2 bases and J dropped 6 bases, with 6 bases sitting between them. CDR1 is SGDLS, CDR2 YYNGEE, per germline. The CDR3 contains 11 residues. The CDR3 nucleotides read TGTGCCAGCAGCGTGGGAGCCGAGCAGTACTTC. This gives the protein CASSVGAEQYF.

CDR3 coding DNA: TGTGCCAGCAGCTTTAGCGGATTCACAGATACGCAGTATTTT. Translation: CASSFSGFTDTQYF. V and J are TRBV5-4 and TRBJ2-3; D may be TRBD2 (6 bases). Germline V lookup: CDR1 SGHNT, CDR2 YYREEE (reference sequence). V was clipped by 2 bases and J by 2 bases, with 9 bases between them. The CDR3 has 14 residues.